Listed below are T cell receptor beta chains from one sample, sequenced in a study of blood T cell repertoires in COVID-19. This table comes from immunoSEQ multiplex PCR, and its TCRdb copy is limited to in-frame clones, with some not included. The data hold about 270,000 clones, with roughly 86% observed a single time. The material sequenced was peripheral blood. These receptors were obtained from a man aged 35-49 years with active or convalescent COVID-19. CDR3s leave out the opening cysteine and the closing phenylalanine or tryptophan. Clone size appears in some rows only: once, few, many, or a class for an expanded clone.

CDR3aa: ASSLDSRETQY
len: 11
abundance: -
j_gene: TRBJ2-5
v_gene: TRBV5-1

CDR3aa: ASTRGGGTGELF
len: 12
abundance: -
j_gene: TRBJ2-2
v_gene: TRBV6-5

CDR3aa: ASSLWARGLKAF
len: 12
abundance: -
j_gene: TRBJ1-1
v_gene: TRBV7-8

CDR3aa: ASSSAAGSRNSPLH
len: 14
abundance: -
j_gene: TRBJ1-6
v_gene: TRBV5-6

CDR3aa: ASSEEGVNQPQH
len: 12
abundance: few
j_gene: TRBJ1-5
v_gene: TRBV6-4

CDR3aa: SVGQVILAKNIQY
len: 13
abundance: -
j_gene: TRBJ2-4
v_gene: TRBV29-1

CDR3aa: ASSLDRGGYGYT
len: 12
abundance: -
j_gene: TRBJ1-2
v_gene: TRBV4-2

CDR3aa: ASSLAYGGEPY
len: 11
abundance: -
j_gene: TRBJ2-7
v_gene: TRBV5-6

CDR3aa: ASSPPGRGNTEAF
len: 13
abundance: -
j_gene: TRBJ1-1
v_gene: TRBV4-2

CDR3aa: ASSSDGESYNEQF
len: 13
abundance: -
j_gene: TRBJ2-1
v_gene: TRBV5-1

CDR3aa: ASSSGTHSSTDTQY
len: 14
abundance: -
j_gene: TRBJ2-3
v_gene: TRBV5-4

CDR3aa: ASSEQGPNHNSPLH
len: 14
abundance: once
j_gene: TRBJ1-6
v_gene: TRBV2

CDR3aa: ASSQEATGSIYGYT
len: 14
abundance: few
j_gene: TRBJ1-2
v_gene: TRBV4-1

CDR3aa: ASSVRPYPGDSTDTQY
len: 16
abundance: -
j_gene: TRBJ2-3
v_gene: TRBV6-1

CDR3aa: ASSLGQGIAYEQY
len: 13
abundance: -
j_gene: TRBJ2-7
v_gene: TRBV7-2

CDR3aa: ASSLRSGNTIY
len: 11
abundance: few
j_gene: TRBJ1-3
v_gene: TRBV4-1

CDR3aa: ASSATGQGLHEQY
len: 13
abundance: -
j_gene: TRBJ2-7
v_gene: TRBV5-6

CDR3aa: ASSIQTGELF
len: 10
abundance: -
j_gene: TRBJ2-2
v_gene: TRBV19

CDR3aa: ASSPKVRGNRSNEKLF
len: 16
abundance: -
j_gene: TRBJ1-4
v_gene: TRBV4-2

CDR3aa: ASSPLEGAQAF
len: 11
abundance: -
j_gene: TRBJ1-1
v_gene: TRBV28

CDR3aa: ASSFGRFKETQY
len: 12
abundance: -
j_gene: TRBJ2-5
v_gene: TRBV5-6

CDR3aa: ASSQSMGTGVAYNSPLH
len: 17
abundance: -
j_gene: TRBJ1-6
v_gene: TRBV4-1

CDR3aa: ASSPGGGRGNTIY
len: 13
abundance: -
j_gene: TRBJ1-3
v_gene: TRBV9

CDR3aa: AWTRIWEGENTEAF
len: 14
abundance: -
j_gene: TRBJ1-1
v_gene: TRBV30

CDR3aa: ASSMVGLIYEQY
len: 12
abundance: -
j_gene: TRBJ2-7
v_gene: TRBV19

CDR3aa: ASSSSRANYGYT
len: 12
abundance: -
j_gene: TRBJ1-2
v_gene: TRBV7-8

CDR3aa: ASSQLGQGAYTGELF
len: 15
abundance: -
j_gene: TRBJ2-2
v_gene: TRBV14

CDR3aa: ASSQVGTAPRGANVLT
len: 16
abundance: -
j_gene: TRBJ2-6
v_gene: TRBV4-1

CDR3aa: ASGLAGQTPPNTGELF
len: 16
abundance: -
j_gene: TRBJ2-2
v_gene: TRBV5-1

CDR3aa: ASSPAGGENTEAF
len: 13
abundance: once
j_gene: TRBJ1-1
v_gene: TRBV28

CDR3aa: ASSTLLVAEQF
len: 11
abundance: -
j_gene: TRBJ2-1
v_gene: TRBV7-3

CDR3aa: ASSIAVQNTGELF
len: 13
abundance: -
j_gene: TRBJ2-2
v_gene: TRBV5-4

CDR3aa: ASSQGQGLAGGEADTQY
len: 17
abundance: -
j_gene: TRBJ2-3
v_gene: TRBV23-1

CDR3aa: AWSLPGGGTEAF
len: 12
abundance: -
j_gene: TRBJ1-1
v_gene: TRBV30

CDR3aa: ASSQVGRLLYNEQF
len: 14
abundance: -
j_gene: TRBJ2-1
v_gene: TRBV3-1/TRBV3-2

CDR3aa: ASSPETAPYEQY
len: 12
abundance: -
j_gene: TRBJ2-7
v_gene: TRBV18

CDR3aa: ASSSTSGRINEQF
len: 13
abundance: once
j_gene: TRBJ2-1
v_gene: TRBV11-2

CDR3aa: ASSIRNGGNDGYT
len: 13
abundance: once
j_gene: TRBJ1-2
v_gene: TRBV19

CDR3aa: ASSLWPGGGVTEAF
len: 14
abundance: once
j_gene: TRBJ1-1
v_gene: TRBV27

CDR3aa: ASSFWRGATGELF
len: 13
abundance: -
j_gene: TRBJ2-2
v_gene: TRBV5-4

CDR3aa: ASSSGESREQF
len: 11
abundance: -
j_gene: TRBJ2-1
v_gene: TRBV5-1

CDR3aa: SAPLGGKLF
len: 9
abundance: -
j_gene: TRBJ1-4
v_gene: TRBV20-1

CDR3aa: ASSQDGYEQY
len: 10
abundance: few
j_gene: TRBJ2-7
v_gene: TRBV4-1

CDR3aa: ATRGTSGGETQY
len: 12
abundance: -
j_gene: TRBJ2-5
v_gene: TRBV10-3

CDR3aa: ASSPPAGDGYT
len: 11
abundance: -
j_gene: TRBJ1-2
v_gene: TRBV28

CDR3aa: ASSEGTVYSAGYT
len: 13
abundance: -
j_gene: TRBJ1-2
v_gene: TRBV6-1

CDR3aa: ASSQDLRGPDEKLF
len: 14
abundance: -
j_gene: TRBJ1-4
v_gene: TRBV3-1/TRBV3-2

CDR3aa: ASSSGGYNEQF
len: 11
abundance: -
j_gene: TRBJ2-1
v_gene: TRBV12-3/TRBV12-4

CDR3aa: ASSESSNSPLH
len: 11
abundance: -
j_gene: TRBJ1-6
v_gene: TRBV10-2

CDR3aa: ASRPGGSSYNSPLH
len: 14
abundance: -
j_gene: TRBJ1-6
v_gene: TRBV2

CDR3aa: ASSYGLWRDPSTDTQY
len: 16
abundance: -
j_gene: TRBJ2-3
v_gene: TRBV6-2/TRBV6-3